Each of the 25 T cell receptor beta chains below was sequenced from the same sample in a study of cytomegalovirus exposure and HLA in healthy donors (TCRdb year 2017). Library construction relied on the immunoSEQ multiplex PCR assay. The multiplex PCR relied on a mix of 60 forward primers for TCR Vbeta segments and 13 reverse primers for TCR Jbeta segments. Here the immuneACCESS table is served through TCRdb, limited to in-frame sequences with V and J called. Missing clones are a known gap in these copies; in checked studies unresolved V genes cover under half, and the rest lacks a known reason. For this sample there are fewer than 200,000 clones; 82% appear just once. About 1.6% of the sample is held by the ten biggest clonotypes. The sample consisted of PBMCs. The receptors were sampled from a girl aged 5 to 17 in good health and CMV-seropositive.

The gene calls are TRBV5-4 and TRBJ2-1; perhaps TRBD1 as D (6 bases). The ends were cut back, 2 bases at V and 4 bases at J, with 10 bases in the middle. Germline V gene lookup returns CDR1 SGHNT and CDR2 YYREEE (reference sequence). This CDR3 is 14 amino acids long. The CDR3 DNA sequence: TGTGCCAGCAGCTTACTCAGGGGTTACAATGAGCAGTTCTTC. Translated, it gives CASSLLRGYNEQFF.

The CDR3 DNA follows: TGTGCCAGCAGCTTAGCGCTGACAGCTGAAAAACTGTTTTTT. Its protein is CASSLALTAEKLFF. The chain has TRBV7-2 and TRBJ1-4; a weak D match, TRBD1 (5 bases). CDR1 and CDR2 from the germline V gene are SGHTA and FQGNSA. The CDR3 extends over 14 amino acids. Deletions cut 0 bases from V and 7 bases from J, with 9 bases between.

This rearrangement joins TRBV5-3 to TRBJ2-7; D unresolved. TRBV5-3 is placed among ORFs of uncertain function. V lost 5 bases and J 7 bases, leaving 13 bases between the germline ends. There are 12 residues in the CDR3. CDR3 sequence (DNA): TGTGCCAGAAGACTAAAGCCTAATGAGCAGTACTTC. Translating it yields CARRLKPNEQYF.

This clone has only a few counts. The chain joins TRBV6-1 to TRBJ2-7; D ambiguous. CDR1 is MNHNS, CDR2 SASEGT, per germline. The V gene lost 1 base and the J gene lost 11 bases, with 3 bases spanning the gap. This CDR3 is built from 9 residues. The CDR3 DNA is TGTGCCAGCAGTGAAGGAGAGTACTTC. Protein: CASSEGEYF.

This sequence joins TRBV19 and TRBJ1-1; 9 nucleotides agree with TRBD1. CDR3 length equals 18 residues. With 5 bases clipped from V and 1 base from J, the junction kept 14 bases outside the gene matches. Germline V gene sequence: CDR1 LNHDA, CDR2 SQIVND (reference sequence). In nucleotides, the CDR3 is TGTGCCAGTAGTCCCGAGGGACAGGGCACACCTAGGAACACTGAAGCTTTCTTT. Protein sequence: CASSPEGQGTPRNTEAFF.

This chain joins TRBV6-6 and TRBJ1-5; 7 bases map to TRBD1. With V trimmed by 2 bases and J by 5 bases, 3 bases remained unmatched. Germline CDR1 MNHNY, CDR2 SVGAGI (reference sequence). The CDR3 is 14 residues long. The chain's CDR3 is CASSYRQGDQPQHF. In nucleotides, the CDR3 is TGTGCCAGCAGTTACCGACAGGGAGATCAGCCCCAGCATTTT.

CDR3 sequence reads: CASSETRTGPKETQYF. In DNA form, the CDR3 reads TGCGCCAGCAGTGAGACTAGGACAGGGCCTAAAGAGACCCAGTACTTC. This chain connects TRBV10-2 to TRBJ2-5, with TRBD1 identical over 8 bases. CDR3 size: 16 residues. Unmatched junction bases numbered 8, after V lost 2 bases and J lost 3 bases. CDR1 is WSHSY, CDR2 SAAADI, per germline.

The chain carries TRBV10-1 and TRBJ2-1; 7 nucleotides align to TRBD2. The junction had 6 bases not matched to a gene; V was cut back by 2 bases and J by 8 bases. There are 14 residues in the CDR3. Germline V CDR1 and CDR2: WNHNN, SYGVQD (reference sequence). The CDR3 spells CASSEREGRDEQFF. In DNA, the CDR3 is TGCGCCAGCAGTGAGAGGGAGGGGAGAGATGAGCAGTTCTTC.

This clone was seen just once. The V and J genes are TRBV7-8 and TRBJ1-4; 8 bases line up with TRBD1. The ends lost 4 bases at V and 3 bases at J; junction bases unmatched: 13. From germline, CDR1 is SGHVS and CDR2 FQNEAQ. The length of the CDR3 is 18 residues. CDR3 in amino acids: CASSSDRGPYPANEKLFF. The CDR3 DNA follows: TGTGCCAGCAGCTCCGACAGGGGCCCGTACCCGGCTAATGAAAAACTGTTTTTT.

V is TRBV10-3 and J is TRBJ2-7; possible D gene TRBD1, 6 bases. The V gene lost 10 bases and the J gene lost 4 bases, with 20 bases spanning the gap. This CDR3 spans 14 amino acids. Per germline, CDR1 ENHRY and CDR2 SYGVKD. CDR3 loop: CATSEVGQTYEQYF. The CDR3 bases are TGTGCCACCTCCGAAGTCGGACAGACATACGAGCAGTACTTC.

The gene calls are TRBV2 and TRBJ1-2, with D perhaps matching TRBD1 (6 bases). Germline assignment: CDR1 SNHLY and CDR2 FYNNEI. V lost 6 bases and J 8 bases, leaving 19 bases between the germline ends. The CDR3 consists of 14 residues. The CDR3 nucleotides are TGTGCCAGCAGGACCGGGGGGCTTGGTGACGGCTACACCTTC. Protein sequence: CASRTGGLGDGYTF. Combining the CDR3 with reference TRBV2 and TRBJ1-2 gives the whole variable domain EPEVTQTPSHQVTQMGQEVILRCVPISNHLYFYWYRQILGQKVEFLVSFYNNEISEKSEIFDDQFSVERPDGSNFTLKIRSTKLEDSAMYFCASRTGGLGDGYTFGSGTRLTVV.

The chain uses TRBV15 and TRBJ1-1; 7 nucleotides match TRBD1. The length of the CDR3 is 17 residues. The V segment lost 5 bases and the J segment 4 bases; nucleotides outside the gene matches: 16. Germline CDR1 reads LNHNV; CDR2 reads YYDKDF (reference sequence). CDR3 sequence (DNA): TGTGCCACCAGCCTCGGGACAGACCAACGAGAAGGCACTGAAGCTTTCTTT. Its protein is CATSLGTDQREGTEAFF.

The chain joins TRBV7-3 to TRBJ2-3; D unclear. Germline lookup yields CDR1 SGHTA and CDR2 FQGTGA. V was cut by 1 base and J by 2 bases, with 10 bases left in between. The CDR3 consists of 15 residues. This CDR3 reads CASSLIGGVTDTQYF. The DNA of the CDR3 is TGTGCCAGCAGCTTAATTGGCGGCGTCACAGATACGCAGTATTTT.

The table lists this clone with a count of one. The rearrangement uses TRBV12-5 and TRBJ2-2; D uncertain. Germline values: CDR1 LGHNT, CDR2 FRNRAP. V was trimmed by 4 bases and J by 0 bases, leaving 3 bases between them. This CDR3 comprises 13 residues. CDR3 DNA sequence: TGTGCTAGTGGTTCCTCGAACACCGGGGAGCTGTTTTTT. Translating gives CASGSSNTGELFF.

The rearrangement uses TRBV11-2 and TRBJ2-1, with a weak D call TRBD1 (6 bases). The CDR3 covers 16 residues. V lost 5 bases, J lost 5 bases, and 19 bases lay in between. The germline V gene has CDR1 SGHAT and CDR2 FQNNGV. As DNA, the CDR3 is TGTGCCAGCAGCCGACTTGGGACAAGGTACGACAATGAGCAGTTCTTC. This codes for CASSRLGTRYDNEQFF.

This clone has more than one count but fewer than ten. V gene TRBV2 combines with J gene TRBJ1-5; D gene uncertain. The CDR3 consists of 15 residues. With 3 bases removed from V and 3 bases from J, the gap between germline ends came to 12 bases. From germline, CDR1 is SNHLY and CDR2 FYNNEI. CDR3 sequence reads: CASSDGETPNQPQHF. The CDR3 bases are TGTGCCAGCAGTGACGGCGAGACACCCAATCAGCCCCAGCATTTT.

The chain is built from TRBV7-9 and TRBJ1-1, with 9 bases aligning to TRBD1. Germline V CDR1 and CDR2: SEHNR, FQNEAQ (reference sequence). V was pared by 0 bases and J by 6 bases, with 5 bases of the junction left unmatched. The CDR3 runs 15 residues. The CDR3 loop reads CASSLAWGQGPEAFF. CDR3 bases: TGTGCCAGCAGCTTAGCGTGGGGACAGGGCCCTGAAGCTTTCTTT.

This chain connects TRBV28 to TRBJ1-1; no clear D. Germline CDR1 is MDHEN and CDR2 is SYDVKM. The V gene lost 1 base and the J gene lost 2 bases, with 14 bases spanning the gap. CDR3 length: 16 amino acids. The CDR3 loop is CASSLSTREGNTEAFF. Here the CDR3 DNA reads TGTGCCAGCAGTTTATCGACCCGCGAGGGTAACACTGAAGCTTTCTTT. Based on the CDR3 plus reference TRBV28 and TRBJ1-1, the full variable domain is DVKVTQSSRYLVKRTGEKVFLECVQDMDHENMFWYRQDPGLGLRLIYFSYDVKMKEKGDIPEGYSVSREKKERFSLILESASTNQTSMYLCASSLSTREGNTEAFFGQGTRLTVV.

The V gene is TRBV4-2, the J gene TRBJ1-2; 9 bases map to TRBD1. V lost 7 bases to trimming and J lost 3 bases; unmatched junction nucleotides: 12. The germline V gene has CDR1 LGHNA and CDR2 YNFKEQ. The CDR3 has 16 residues. This CDR3 reads CASKGDRGVRDYGYTF. The CDR3 DNA reads as TGTGCCAGCAAAGGAGACAGGGGGGTTAGGGACTATGGCTACACCTTC.

The rearrangement links TRBV7-9 to TRBJ2-1; 13 bases fit TRBD2. Germline CDR1 is SEHNR and CDR2 is FQNEAQ (reference sequence). Trimming cost V 8 bases and J 5 bases; bases outside gene matches: 9. This CDR3 has 16 amino acids. CDR3 sequence reads: CASSSAGLAGDNEQFF. The CDR3 DNA is TGTGCCAGCTCGTCCGCCGGACTAGCGGGAGACAATGAGCAGTTCTTC.

The chain links TRBV6-1 to TRBJ2-7, with TRBD1 matching over 9 bases. The germline gives CDR1 MNHNS, CDR2 SASEGT. The CDR3 runs 14 residues. V shed 7 bases and J 4 bases; nucleotides not matched to a gene: 8. The CDR3 DNA reads as TGTGCCAGCACTAGACAGGGGGAGAGTTACGAGCAGTACTTC. It codes for CASTRQGESYEQYF.

The J gene is TRBJ1-2, the V gene TRBV7-2, with D perhaps TRBD1 (5 bases). CDR1 and CDR2 from the germline V gene are SGHTA and FQGNSA. Between the trimmed V and J ends, which lost 0 bases and 1 base, there was a span of 18 bases. The CDR3 sequence is 18 residues long. The CDR3 DNA reads TGTGCCAGCAGCTTAGCGCTCTCAGGGAGGACCGTTAACTATGGCTACACCTTC. Amino acids: CASSLALSGRTVNYGYTF.

The genes are TRBV27 and TRBJ2-1; D is ambiguous. V dropped 0 bases and J dropped 5 bases, with 8 bases sitting between them. The length of the CDR3 is 14 residues. Germline V gene data show CDR1 as MNHEY and CDR2 as SMNVEV (reference sequence). In DNA, the CDR3 is TGTGCCAGCAGTTTATCGGCTGAAAACAATGAGCAGTTCTTC. Protein product: CASSLSAENNEQFF.

CDR3: CASSILAGVLNEQFF. The CDR3 bases are TGTGCCAGCAGCATACTAGCGGGGGTTTTGAATGAGCAGTTCTTC. The chain links TRBV7-3 to TRBJ2-1, with 11 bases that match TRBD2. From germline, CDR1 is SGHTA and CDR2 FQGTGA. Trimming at V came to 5 bases and at J to 7 bases, leaving 7 bases not matched to a gene. The CDR3 is made up of 15 amino acids.

The chain joins TRBV27 to TRBJ2-1; 7 nucleotides match TRBD1. Trimming at V came to 5 bases and at J to 9 bases, leaving 13 bases not matched to a gene. The CDR3 covers 15 residues. Germline-derived CDR1 and CDR2 are MNHEY and SMNVEV (reference sequence). The CDR3 here is CASSKYDRDSGEQFF. In DNA, the CDR3 is TGTGCCAGCAGTAAATACGACAGGGATTCGGGTGAGCAGTTCTTC.